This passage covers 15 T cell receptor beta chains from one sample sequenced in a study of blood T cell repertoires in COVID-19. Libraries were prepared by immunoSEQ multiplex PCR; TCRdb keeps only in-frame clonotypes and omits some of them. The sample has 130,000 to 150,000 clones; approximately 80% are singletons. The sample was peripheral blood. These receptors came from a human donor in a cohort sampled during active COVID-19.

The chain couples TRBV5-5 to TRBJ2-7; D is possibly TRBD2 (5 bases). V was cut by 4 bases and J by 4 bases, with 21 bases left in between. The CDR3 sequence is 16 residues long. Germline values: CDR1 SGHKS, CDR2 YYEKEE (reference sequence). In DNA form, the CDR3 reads TGTGCCAGCAGCCCTGCCTCCGGGGTCCCAACTTACGAGCAGTACTTC. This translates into CASSPASGVPTYEQYF.

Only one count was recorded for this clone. Written as DNA, the CDR3 is TGTGCCAGTAGTAGGGGTATGGCAGGGACATCGCAAGAGACCCAGTACTTC. Amino acid sequence: CASSRGMAGTSQETQYF. The rearrangement uses TRBV19 and TRBJ2-5, with D perhaps TRBD1 (6 bases). Per germline, CDR1 LNHDA and CDR2 SQIVND (reference sequence). The CDR3 loop spans 17 amino acids. Trimming removed 4 bases at V and 2 bases at J, with 20 bases between.

CDR3 sequence: CASGRRGTVETQYF. The CDR3 nucleotides read TGTGCCAGCGGCCGCCGCGGGACTGTAGAGACCCAGTACTTC. The J gene is TRBJ2-5, the V gene TRBV25-1; D is perhaps TRBD2 (6 bases). The germline CDR1 and CDR2 sequences are MGHDK and SYGVNS. With 8 bases removed from V and 4 bases from J, the gap between germline ends came to 17 bases. This CDR3 contains 14 residues.

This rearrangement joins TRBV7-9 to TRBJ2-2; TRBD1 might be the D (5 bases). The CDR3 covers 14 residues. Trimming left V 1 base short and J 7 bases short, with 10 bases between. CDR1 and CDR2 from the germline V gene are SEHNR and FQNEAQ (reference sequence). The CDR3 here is CASSLGPGHGELFF. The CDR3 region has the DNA TGTGCCAGCAGCTTAGGCCCAGGACACGGGGAGCTGTTTTTT. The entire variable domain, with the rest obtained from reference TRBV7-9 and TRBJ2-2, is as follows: DTGVSQNPRHKITKRGQNVTFRCDPISEHNRLYWYRQTLGQGPEFLTYFQNEAQLEKSRLLSDRFSAERPKGSFSTLEIQRTEQGDSAMYLCASSLGPGHGELFFGEGSRLTVL.

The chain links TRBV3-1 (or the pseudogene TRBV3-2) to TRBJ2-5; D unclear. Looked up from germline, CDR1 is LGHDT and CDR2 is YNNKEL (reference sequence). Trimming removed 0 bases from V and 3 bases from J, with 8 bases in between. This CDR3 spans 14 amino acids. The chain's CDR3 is CASSQDQREETQYF. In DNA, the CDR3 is TGTGCCAGCAGCCAAGACCAGCGCGAAGAGACCCAGTACTTC.

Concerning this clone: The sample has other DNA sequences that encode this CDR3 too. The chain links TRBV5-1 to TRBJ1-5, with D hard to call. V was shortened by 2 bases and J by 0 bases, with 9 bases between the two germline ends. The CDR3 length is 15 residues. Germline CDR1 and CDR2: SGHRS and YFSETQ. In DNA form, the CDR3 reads TGCGCCAGCAGCTTAGGCGGATCTAGCAATCAGCCCCAGCATTTT. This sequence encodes CASSLGGSSNQPQHF.

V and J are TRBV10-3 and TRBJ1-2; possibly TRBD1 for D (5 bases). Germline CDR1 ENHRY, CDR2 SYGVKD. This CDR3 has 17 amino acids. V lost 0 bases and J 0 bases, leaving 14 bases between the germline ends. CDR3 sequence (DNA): TGTGCCATCAGTGAGTCGAGAGGAGGGGCCTCTAACTATGGCTACACCTTC. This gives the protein CAISESRGGASNYGYTF.

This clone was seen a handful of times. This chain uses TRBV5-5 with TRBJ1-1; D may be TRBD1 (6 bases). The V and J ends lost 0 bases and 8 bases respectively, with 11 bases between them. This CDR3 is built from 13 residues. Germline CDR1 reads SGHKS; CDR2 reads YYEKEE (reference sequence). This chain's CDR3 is CASSLVVQGEAFF. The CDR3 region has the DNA TGTGCCAGCAGCTTGGTTGTACAGGGAGAAGCTTTCTTT.

The DNA for the CDR3 is TGCGCCAGCAGCCGGGACAGGGATGGCTACACCTTC. It translates to CASSRDRDGYTF. The V call is TRBV4-1, the J call TRBJ1-2; 9 positions match TRBD1. Germline trimming cut 4 bases from V and 6 bases from J; bases unmatched to any gene: 0. This CDR3 has 12 residues. The germline V gene has CDR1 MGHRA and CDR2 YSYEKL.

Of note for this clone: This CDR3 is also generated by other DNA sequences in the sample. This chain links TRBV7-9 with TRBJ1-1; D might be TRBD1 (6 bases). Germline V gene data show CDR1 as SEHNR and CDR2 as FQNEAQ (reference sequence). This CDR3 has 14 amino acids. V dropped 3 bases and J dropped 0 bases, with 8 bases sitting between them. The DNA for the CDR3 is TGTGCCAGCAGCTTTCAGGGGATGAACACTGAAGCTTTCTTT. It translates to CASSFQGMNTEAFF.

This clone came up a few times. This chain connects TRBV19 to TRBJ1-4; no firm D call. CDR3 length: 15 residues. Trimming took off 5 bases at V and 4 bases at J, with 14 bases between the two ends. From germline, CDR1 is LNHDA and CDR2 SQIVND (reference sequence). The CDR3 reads CASSAPGSFNEKLFF. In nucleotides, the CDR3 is TGTGCCAGTAGTGCCCCGGGATCCTTTAATGAAAAACTGTTTTTT.

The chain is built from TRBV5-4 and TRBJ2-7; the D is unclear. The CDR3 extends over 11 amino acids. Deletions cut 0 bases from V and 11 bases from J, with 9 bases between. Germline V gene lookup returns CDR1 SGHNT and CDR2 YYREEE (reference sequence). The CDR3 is CASSLDDIEYF. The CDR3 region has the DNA TGTGCCAGCAGCTTGGATGACATTGAGTACTTC.

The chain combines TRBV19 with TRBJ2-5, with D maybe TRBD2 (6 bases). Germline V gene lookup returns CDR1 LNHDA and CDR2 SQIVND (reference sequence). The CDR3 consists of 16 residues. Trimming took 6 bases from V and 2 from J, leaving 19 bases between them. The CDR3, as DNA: TGTGCCAGTAGCGACCCGGGAGTAGCGGAACAAGAGACCCAGTACTTC. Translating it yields CASSDPGVAEQETQYF.

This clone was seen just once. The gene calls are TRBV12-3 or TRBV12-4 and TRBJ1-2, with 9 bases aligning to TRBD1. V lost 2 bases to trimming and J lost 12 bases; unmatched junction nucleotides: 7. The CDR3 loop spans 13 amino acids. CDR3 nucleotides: TGTGCCAGCAGTTTATCCGGGACAGGGCTTAACACCTTC. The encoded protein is CASSLSGTGLNTF.

CDR3 DNA sequence: TGTGCCAGCAGTGAAGACAGTCATAACTATGGCTACACCTTC. Translation: CASSEDSHNYGYTF. V and J are TRBV9 and TRBJ1-2; tentative D call: TRBD1 (5 bases). Trimming stripped 5 bases from V and 1 base from J, with 12 bases between. Germline lookup yields CDR1 SGDLS and CDR2 YYNGEE. CDR3 length equals 14 residues.